The following is a TCR beta chain sequence with its context. These data come from a study of T cell changes during pregnancy in multiple sclerosis. Method: immunoSEQ multiplex PCR; TCRdb's copy keeps in-frame clones and lacks some. The data contain about 89,000 clones, about 94% of them seen just once; the ten biggest clones take up roughly 0.81%. This receptor was obtained from a female donor with multiple sclerosis, enrolled in a pregnancy study. Source: peripheral blood, taken in the third trimester of pregnancy.

CDR3 coding DNA: TGCGCCAGCAGCCCACCGCTTGGGACAGGGGGCGCTGGGGCCAACGTCCTGACTTTC. This translates into CASSPPLGTGGAGANVLTF. The chain combines TRBV4-1 with TRBJ2-6, with 12 bases fitting TRBD1. The V gene's germline CDR1 is MGHRA and CDR2 YSYEKL. V dropped 4 bases and J dropped 2; count of bases not matched to a gene: 9. The CDR3 is 19 amino acids.